These T cell receptor beta chains were read from a single sample in a study of T-cell memory formation after mild COVID-19. TCRdb recomputed calls from the 5' RACE reads with MiXCR, one row per CDR3 protein. The profile covers 430,000 or so distinct CDR3 sequences, with 20% to 25% appearing a single time and approximately 12% taken by the ten largest. The specimen was PBMCs or a T cell subset sorted from them (not recorded which). These receptors all come from an adult woman who had mild COVID-19 (a few samples of this study predate the infection). Cell type and time point are not known. Both conserved end residues are part of each CDR3. Each record gives: D gene, V gene, J gene, clone size, CDR3 protein, CDR3 DNA. D genes are given only for firm matches. Clone size is stated in some rows and not others, as once, few, many or a class when expanded.

.,TRBV11-3,TRBJ2-1,few,CASSLGPLAQQFF,TGTGCCAGCAGCTTAGGCCCTCTAGCACAGCAGTTCTTC
.,TRBV6-5,TRBJ1-2,.,CASSPGGRNGYTF,TGTGCCAGCAGTCCGGGGGGACGCAATGGCTACACCTTC
TRBD1,TRBV24-1,TRBJ2-1,.,CATSDPGTGDNEQFF,TGTGCCACCTCAGATCCCGGGACAGGGGACAATGAGCAGTTCTTC
TRBD2,TRBV4-2,TRBJ2-1,.,CASSQDNSGSYNEQFF,TGTGCCAGCAGCCAAGATAACAGCGGGAGCTACAATGAGCAGTTCTTC
.,TRBV24-1,TRBJ2-1,many,CATSDPLFSYNEQFF,TGTGCCACCAGTGACCCTCTGTTCTCCTACAATGAGCAGTTCTTC
TRBD1,TRBV4-1,TRBJ2-7,few,CASSLLGTGWYEQYF,TGCGCCAGCAGCCTCTTAGGGACAGGGTGGTACGAGCAGTACTTC
TRBD2,TRBV9,TRBJ2-7,.,CASSADSGASYEQYF,TGTGCCAGCAGCGCTGATAGCGGGGCGTCCTACGAGCAGTACTTC
TRBD1,TRBV6-4,TRBJ2-1,.,CASRGRGPNEQFF,TGTGCCAGCAGAGGCAGGGGGCCCAATGAGCAGTTCTTC
.,TRBV6-2/TRBV6-3,TRBJ1-1,.,CASSYPSAVLRGAGTEAFF,TGTGCCAGCAGTTACCCCTCAGCCGTCCTCCGTGGGGCCGGCACTGAAGCTTTCTTT
.,TRBV6-5,TRBJ1-2,.,CASSYNREYGYTF,TGTGCCAGCAGTTACAACCGCGAGTATGGCTACACCTTC
TRBD2,TRBV20-1,TRBJ2-1,.,CSAQPGLGANEQFF,TGCAGTGCCCAACCGGGACTAGGGGCCAATGAGCAGTTCTTC
.,TRBV19,TRBJ2-1,.,CASSFWGVKGDEQFF,TGTGCCAGCTCCTTCTGGGGCGTAAAGGGGGATGAGCAGTTCTTC
TRBD1,TRBV29-1,TRBJ2-7,few,CSVQGASYEQYF,TGCAGCGTCCAGGGGGCCTCCTACGAGCAGTACTTC
TRBD2,TRBV7-9,TRBJ2-4,.,CATAGVAKNIQYF,TGTGCCACAGCGGGGGTAGCCAAAAACATTCAGTACTTC
TRBD2,TRBV10-2,TRBJ2-5,.,CASSFGNGGRGETQYF,TGCGCCAGCAGTTTTGGGAACGGCGGGAGGGGAGAGACCCAGTACTTC
.,TRBV20-1,TRBJ2-3,.,CSARVVGTDTQYF,TGCAGTGCTAGAGTCGTTGGCACAGATACGCAGTATTTT
.,TRBV5-6,TRBJ2-1,.,CASSSPNLYPDQFF,TGTGCCAGCAGCTCGCCCAATCTATACCCGGACCAGTTCTTC
.,TRBV14,TRBJ2-3,many,CASSQDWDTQYF,TGTGCCAGCAGCCAAGATTGGGATACGCAGTATTTT